This T cell receptor (beta chain) is from a study of T cells in Graves' hyperthyroidism and ophthalmopathy (dated by TCRdb to between 2018 and 2021). For context, the study as a whole: Peripheral blood was sampled at the time of initial diagnosis, prior to any treatment. Prospective prediction of ophthalmopathy was tested in an independent validation cohort of 18 to 20 hyperthyroidism patients and some 17 patients who later progressed to ophthalmopathy. According to the paper, TCR Vbeta CDR3 sequencing was carried out on about 140 peripheral blood samples, which came from approximately 41 ophthalmopathy, approximately 72 hyperthyroidism and approximately 17 progressor patients. In addition, the study compared T-cell repertoires in thyroid tissue and in blood from 6 or 7 Graves' hyperthyroidism patients. The 95 to 100 discovery patients were divided at random into training and test sets in a 7:3 ratio. Once sampling was done, hyperthyroidism patients were given methimazole at a starting dose of 30 mg daily, whereas ophthalmopathy patients were given high-dose intravenous methylprednisolone. To identify distinguishing TCR V-J signatures, a discovery cohort of about 100 patients was used, comprising 40 to 45 with Graves' ophthalmopathy and about 59 with stable Graves' hyperthyroidism. General conclusions and limits of the study: Sample size was not statistically predetermined, and investigators were not blinded to group allocation. In cross-validation, a model built on a 13 V-J signature told ophthalmopathy apart from stable hyperthyroidism with 87.88% sensitivity and about 81% specificity, and in testing the same model reached 80%/75%. Blood samples also contained most of the expanded thyroid clonotypes (frequency above 0.001), which suggests that blood repertoires may reflect thyroid immune responses. In validation, the model predicted progression to ophthalmopathy a median of around 6.5 months before onset, with 65% to 71% sensitivity and nearly 75% specificity.

Stable Graves' hyperthyroidism was defined as the absence of progression to ophthalmopathy over 18 months of follow-up. Hyperthyroidism patients were newly diagnosed, with disease duration under 2 months, and aged 18 to 65 years. Exclusion was applied to patients with uncontrolled infections, other autoimmune diseases, pregnancy or lactation. Clinical symptoms, serum thyroxine and TRAb, thyroid ultrasound, and orbital computed tomography formed the basis for the diagnoses. PBMCs were isolated from around 10 ml of fresh peripheral blood by Ficoll-Paque density gradient centrifugation. Trizol reagent was used to extract total RNA, and RNA quality was then checked on an Agilent 2100 Bioanalyzer. A word on this clonotype: This clone's antigen is unknown. Within one base of it there is no much larger clone, and no base qualities were kept.

The TCR beta CDR3 regions were amplified from RNA transcripts. For the first round of RT-PCR on the TCR CDR3, the HTBI primer set was used together with the Qiagen OneStep RT-PCR kit. Libraries were constructed in a second round of multiplex PCR, after which size selection and purification were performed. The libraries were sequenced on an Illumina HiSeq2000 using paired-end 100 bp reads. Regarding the original processing steps: SOAPnuke was used to process the raw data, removing reads that contained adapters or uncalled bases, had a mean Phred below 15, or lacked an exact match to the constant primer or identifier. High-quality paired reads were merged using COPE v1.2.5, and each unique nucleotide sequence was defined as a clonotype. MiTCR v1.1 was used to align clonotypes to the IMGT TRBV, TRBD and TRBJ reference segments. The analysis was restricted to V-J combinations with a frequency above 0.0001, which together covered 99% to 99.2% of the repertoires. A TCS score was defined as the ratio between F50 (clonal expansion) and ExV (chaos), using BLOSUM62-based TCRdist between CDR3 peptides within each V-J. Welch's t-statistics and random forest reduced fewer than 600 V-J features to 10 to 15, which were used in a naive Bayes classifier (R e1071). Using fastp at Q25 and MiXCR, TCRdb reprocessed the public reads and kept productive beta chains. Every CDR3 protein is listed once, alongside the most common genes and DNA of its rows. The V and J calls were not made by the authors but by TCRdb's processing. The sample table holds 380,000 or so distinct CDR3 sequences, of which about 15% were seen once. The ten most abundant clones make up under 30% of the sample.

The germline V and J ends show losses of 10 bases and 4 bases respectively, and no gene match explains 12 bases of the junction. The CDR3 goes from the cysteine to the phenylalanine over 15 residues. Only CDR3 DNA remains: 45 bases, in frame from the first base. The germline V gene provides CDR1 SGDLS and CDR2 YYNGEE. The chain employs TRBV9 and TRBJ2-2, with TRBD1 matching 8 junction bases. The clonotype originates from a woman in her thirties with Graves' hyperthyroidism. The sample consisted of blood. The CDR3 region: CAGTRTGGSTGELFF. The DNA sequence reads TGTGCCGGCACCAGAACAGGGGGGAGCACCGGGGAGCTGTTTTTT.